This passage covers 16 T cell receptor beta chains from one sample sequenced in a study of blood T cells in healthy people across ages. A sample-barcoded 5' primer and a J-beta primer mix were used in a second PCR of about 6 to 12 cycles. TCRdb analysed the 5' RACE reads with MiXCR anew, one entry per CDR3 protein. Of 380,000 or so distinct CDR3 sequences listed, more than 45% are singletons. Sequenced material: blood. The receptors were gathered from a man aged 55 to 70 in good health.

In regard to this clonotype: This may be a read error: a much more frequent sequence differs by one nucleotide. V and J are TRBV3-1 and TRBJ2-3, with a possible D match to TRBD2 (6 bases). CDR3 size: 15 residues. Germline V gene lookup returns CDR1 LGHDT and CDR2 YNNKEL (reference sequence). This CDR3 reads CASNQVGRPTDTQYF. In DNA form, the CDR3 reads TGTGCCAGCAACCAAGTCGGGAGACCCACAGATACGCAGTATTTT.

DNA of the CDR3: TGTGCCAGCAGTGCGAGCAGCCTCTTTGGCTACACCTTC. The encoded protein is CASSASSLFGYTF. The chain employs TRBV27 and TRBJ1-2; D not certain. Trimming cost V 5 bases and J 7 bases, with 14 bases left between them. Germline CDR1 is MNHEY and CDR2 is SMNVEV (reference sequence). CDR3 length: 13 amino acids.

V usage is TRBV7-2 and J usage is TRBJ2-4; D is possibly TRBD2 (6 bases). Germline V gene sequence: CDR1 SGHTA, CDR2 FQGNSA. There are 17 residues in the CDR3. Deletions cut 1 base from V and 1 base from J, with 14 bases between. The DNA of the CDR3 is TGTGCCAGCAGCTTAGGAATTGGGGGGTCGGCCAAAAACATTCAGTACTTC. Protein sequence: CASSLGIGGSAKNIQYF.

This chain connects TRBV6-4 to TRBJ2-3, with unresolved D. The length of the CDR3 is 14 residues. The V end was cut by 11 bases, the J end by 0 bases, with 15 bases between. Germline V lookup: CDR1 MRHNA, CDR2 SNTAGT. CDR3 nucleotides: TGTGCCCCTTCCGAGGCACCTAGCACAGATACGCAGTATTTT. Protein sequence: CAPSEAPSTDTQYF.

This clonotype was seen ten or more times. V is TRBV4-3 and J is TRBJ2-3, with D tentatively TRBD2 (6 bases). V was cut by 0 bases and J by 2 bases, with 12 bases left in between. Germline CDR1 is LGHNA and CDR2 is YSLEER. The CDR3 is 16 residues long. CDR3 region: CASSQEPSVITDTQYF. The CDR3 coding sequence is TGCGCCAGCAGCCAAGAACCTAGCGTCATCACAGATACGCAGTATTTT.

This clonotype was seen at least ten times. This rearrangement joins TRBV27 to TRBJ2-7; TRBD2 agrees at 10 bases. There are 14 residues in the CDR3. Germline V gene data show CDR1 as MNHEY and CDR2 as SMNVEV (reference sequence). V gave up 8 bases and J gave up 0 bases; unmatched junction bases: 4. CDR3 sequence (DNA): TGTGCCAGCCAGGGACTAGCGAGCTCCTACGAGCAGTACTTC. Translation: CASQGLASSYEQYF.

The J gene is TRBJ1-2, the V gene TRBV3-1; D is unclear. V lost 3 bases and J 2 bases, leaving 13 bases between the germline ends. Germline V CDR1 and CDR2: LGHDT, YNNKEL (reference sequence). The CDR3 extends over 15 amino acids. The CDR3 DNA is TGTGCCAGCAGCCATGGTGTCGGGGAAAACTATGGCTACACCTTC. This gives the protein CASSHGVGENYGYTF.

On this clonotype itself: A read error may explain this, as a much larger clone is one base away. This rearrangement joins TRBV25-1 to TRBJ2-3; D ambiguous. Germline CDR1 and CDR2: MGHDK and SYGVNS. CDR3 size: 14 residues. The CDR3 protein is CAGSGRLLTDTQYF. The CDR3 DNA sequence: TGTGCCGGCAGTGGTCGGCTACTCACAGATACGCAGTATTTT.

The chain joins TRBV15 to TRBJ2-7, with D maybe TRBD2 (6 bases). The J call may be in error: the DNA end matches TRBJ2-5 better. Germline V gene lookup returns CDR1 LNHNV and CDR2 YYDKDF (reference sequence). This CDR3 comprises 14 residues. The CDR3 DNA reads as TGTGCCACCAGCAGAGGCGGAGGGGTGGAGACCCAGTACTTC. This encodes CATSRGGGVETQYF.

The V and J genes are TRBV7-2 and TRBJ2-3; D is possibly TRBD1 (5 bases). Germline V CDR1 and CDR2: SGHTA, FQGNSA. Trimming stripped 4 bases from V and 4 bases from J, with 15 bases between. The CDR3 runs to 15 residues. The CDR3, as DNA: TGTGCCAGCAGCTCCAACCGGACACCGGCAGATACGCAGTATTTT. Protein sequence: CASSSNRTPADTQYF.

The J gene is TRBJ2-3, the V gene TRBV5-1; tentatively, D is TRBD1 or TRBD2 (5 bases each). The CDR3 is 15 amino acids. Per the germline V gene, CDR1 is SGHRS and CDR2 is YFSETQ. Trimming shortened V by 5 bases and J by 0 bases, and 13 bases separated the two germline ends. The CDR3 bases are TGCGCCAGCAGGGATTTTGGGGGTAGCACAGATACGCAGTATTTT. This sequence encodes CASRDFGGSTDTQYF. Filled out from reference TRBV5-1 and TRBJ2-3, the complete variable domain reads KAGVTQTPRYLIKTRGQQVTLSCSPISGHRSVSWYQQTPGQGLQFLFEYFSETQRNKGNFPGRFSGRQFSNSRSEMNVSTLELGDSALYLCASRDFGGSTDTQYFGPGTRLTVL.

The chain joins TRBV2 to TRBJ2-5; TRBD1 matches at 10 bases. This CDR3 spans 14 amino acids. With 10 bases clipped from V and 10 bases from J, the junction kept 15 bases outside the gene matches. Germline lookup yields CDR1 SNHLY and CDR2 FYNNEI. The CDR3 region has the DNA TGTGCCACCGACAGGGGGCCTAGCGCGCCCCTCCAGTACTTC. This codes for CATDRGPSAPLQYF.

The gene calls are TRBV7-2 and TRBJ2-5; 11 nucleotides agree with TRBD2. The J call may be faulty, since TRBJ2-7 better matches the DNA end. Germline CDR1 reads SGHTA; CDR2 reads FQGNSA. This CDR3 is built from 14 residues. CDR3 coding DNA: TGTGCCAGCAGCTTAAGGACTAGCGGGTACGAGCAGTACTTC. This translates into CASSLRTSGYEQYF.

This sequence joins TRBV20-1 and TRBJ2-1; D call uncertain. The CDR3 contains 14 residues. With 5 bases removed from V and 0 bases from J, the gap between germline ends came to 11 bases. CDR1 is DFQATT, CDR2 SNEGSKA, per germline (reference sequence). CDR3 region: CSARPPSSYNEQFF. CDR3 nucleotide sequence: TGCAGTGCTCGGCCCCCGAGCTCCTACAATGAGCAGTTCTTC.

This sequence joins TRBV21-1 and TRBJ2-1; the tabulated D call, TRBD2, remains unverified against the DNA. TRBV21-1 is deemed a pseudogene. The CDR3 consists of 17 residues. As DNA, the CDR3 is TGTGCCAGCAGCAAAACCCGGGAGGGCCTCGTATGGAGTGAGCAGTTCTTC. Its protein product is CASSKTREGLVWSEQFF.

This chain joins TRBV20-1 and TRBJ2-1; 14 nucleotides agree with TRBD2. V was clipped by 2 bases and J by 4 bases; unmatched bases: 13. The CDR3 has 19 amino acids. The V gene's germline CDR1 is DFQATT and CDR2 SNEGSKA (reference sequence). DNA for the CDR3: TGCAGTGCTAGATCCGGGACTAGCGGGAGTCTCTTTTCTTACAATGAGCAGTTCTTC. This translates into CSARSGTSGSLFSYNEQFF.